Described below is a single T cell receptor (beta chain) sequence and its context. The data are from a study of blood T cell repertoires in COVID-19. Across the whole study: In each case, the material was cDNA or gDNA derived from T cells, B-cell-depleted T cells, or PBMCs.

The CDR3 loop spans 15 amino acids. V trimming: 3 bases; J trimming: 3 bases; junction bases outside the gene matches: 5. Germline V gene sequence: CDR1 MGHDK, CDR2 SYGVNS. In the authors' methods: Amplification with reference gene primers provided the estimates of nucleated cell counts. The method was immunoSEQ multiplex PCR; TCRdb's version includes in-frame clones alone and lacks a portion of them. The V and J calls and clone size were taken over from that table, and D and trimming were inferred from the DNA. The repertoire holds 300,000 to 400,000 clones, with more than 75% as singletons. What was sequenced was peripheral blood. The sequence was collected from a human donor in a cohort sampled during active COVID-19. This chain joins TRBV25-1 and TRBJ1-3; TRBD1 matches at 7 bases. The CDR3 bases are TGTGCCAGCAGTGACCAGGGGGTATATGGAAACACCATATATTTT. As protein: CASSDQGVYGNTIYF. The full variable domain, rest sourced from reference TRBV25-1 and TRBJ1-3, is EADIYQTPRYLVIGTGKKITLECSQTMGHDKMYWYQQDPGMELHLIHYSYGVNSTEKGDLSSESTVSRIRTEHFPLTLESARPSHTSQYLCASSDQGVYGNTIYFGEGSWLTVV.